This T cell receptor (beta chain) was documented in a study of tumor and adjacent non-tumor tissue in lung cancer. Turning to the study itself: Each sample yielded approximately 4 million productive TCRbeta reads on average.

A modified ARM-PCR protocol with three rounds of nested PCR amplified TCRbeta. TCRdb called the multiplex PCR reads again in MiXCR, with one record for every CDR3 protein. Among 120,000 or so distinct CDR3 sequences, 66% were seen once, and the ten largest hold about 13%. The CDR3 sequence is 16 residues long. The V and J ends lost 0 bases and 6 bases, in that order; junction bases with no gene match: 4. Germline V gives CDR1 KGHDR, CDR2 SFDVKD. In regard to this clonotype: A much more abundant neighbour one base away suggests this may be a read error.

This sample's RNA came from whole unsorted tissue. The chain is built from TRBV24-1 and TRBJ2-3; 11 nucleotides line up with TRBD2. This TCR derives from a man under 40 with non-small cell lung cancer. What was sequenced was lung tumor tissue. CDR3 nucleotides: TGTGCCACCAGTGATTTGACTAGCGGGAGTTCGGATACGCAGTATTTT. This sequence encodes CATSDLTSGSSDTQYF.